The T cell receptor (beta chain) described here comes from a study of technical replicates of blood from a few donors. Generated by immunoSEQ multiplex PCR, the TCRdb table keeps only in-frame clones and is missing some. The data show about 61,000 clones, with around 97% seen just once and just under 0.2% held by the top ten. J was trimmed by 10 bases and V by 1 base; bases with no gene match: 12. The CDR3 has 15 residues. Germline V gives CDR1 SQVTM, CDR2 ANQGSEA. The TCR originated in a human donor in good health. Sequencing used T cells isolated from PBMCs. The gene calls are TRBV29-1 and TRBJ2-1; 8 bases fit TRBD2. The CDR3 loop reads CSVEVERELVGEQFF. The CDR3 nucleotides read TGCAGCGTTGAAGTAGAGCGGGAGTTGGTTGGGGAGCAGTTCTTC.